The 2 T cell receptor beta chains below all came from one sample that was sequenced in a study of shared clonotypes between healthy human individuals. The method was immunoSEQ multiplex PCR; TCRdb's version includes in-frame clones alone and lacks a portion of them. The sample holds around 990,000 clones, about 80% seen once. Sequencing input: memory CD4+ T cells from PBMCs. Subset described: CD45RA-negative fraction. The receptor set was obtained from a man between 18 and 35 years old in good health. Some clones in this sample may be carry-over from other donors' samples.

The V and J genes are TRBV7-2 and TRBJ2-3, with 10 bases lining up with TRBD2. CDR3 size: 16 residues. Looked up from germline, CDR1 is SGHTA and CDR2 is FQGNSA. J gave up 9 bases and V 4 bases, and 13 bases lay outside the gene matches. CDR3 residues: CASSSLVGLAFRTQYF. The CDR3 DNA sequence: TGTGCCAGCAGCTCGCTAGTGGGACTAGCGTTCAGGACGCAGTATTTT. Full variable domain (outside the CDR3, taken from reference TRBV7-2 and TRBJ2-3): GAGVSQSPSNKVTEKGKDVELRCDPISGHTALYWYRQSLGQGLEFLIYFQGNSAPDKSGLPSDRFSAERTGGSVSTLTIQRTQQEDSAVYLCASSSLVGLAFRTQYFGPGTRLTVL.

The chain links TRBV10-3 to TRBJ2-3; the D is unclear. V lost 10 bases to trimming and J lost 3 bases, with 8 bases between them. In germline, CDR1 is ENHRY, CDR2 SYGVKD. This CDR3 region has 11 residues. The CDR3: CATGSTDTQYF. CDR3 coding DNA: TGTGCCACAGGATCGACAGATACGCAGTATTTT.